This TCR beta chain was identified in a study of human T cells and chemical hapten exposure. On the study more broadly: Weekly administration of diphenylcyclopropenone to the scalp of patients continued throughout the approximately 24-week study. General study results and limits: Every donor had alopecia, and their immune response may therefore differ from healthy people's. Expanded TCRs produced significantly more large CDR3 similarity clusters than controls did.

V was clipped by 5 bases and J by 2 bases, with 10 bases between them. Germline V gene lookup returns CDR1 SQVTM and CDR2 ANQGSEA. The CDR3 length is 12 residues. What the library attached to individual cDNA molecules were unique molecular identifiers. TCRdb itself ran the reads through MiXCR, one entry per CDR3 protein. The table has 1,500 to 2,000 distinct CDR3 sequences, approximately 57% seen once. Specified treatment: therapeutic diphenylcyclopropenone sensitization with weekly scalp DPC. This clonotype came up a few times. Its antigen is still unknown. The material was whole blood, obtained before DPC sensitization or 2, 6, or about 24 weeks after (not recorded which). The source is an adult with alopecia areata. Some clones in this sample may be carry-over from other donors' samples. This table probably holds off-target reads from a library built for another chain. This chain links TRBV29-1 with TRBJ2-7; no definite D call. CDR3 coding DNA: TGCAGCGTTAGTATAGGGACCTACGAGCAGTACTTC. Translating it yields CSVSIGTYEQYF.